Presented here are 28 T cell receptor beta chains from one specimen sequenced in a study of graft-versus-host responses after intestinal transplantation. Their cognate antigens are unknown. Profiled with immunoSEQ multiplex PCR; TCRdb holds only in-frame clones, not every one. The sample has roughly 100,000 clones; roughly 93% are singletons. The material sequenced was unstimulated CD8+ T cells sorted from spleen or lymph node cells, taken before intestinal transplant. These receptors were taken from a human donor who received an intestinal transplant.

The CDR3 DNA sequence: TGTGCCAGCAGTTCACTGACGGACGCCTACGAGCAGTACTTC. Amino acid sequence: CASSSLTDAYEQYF. This chain uses TRBV27 with TRBJ2-7; D is unresolved. CDR3 length equals 14 residues. Trimming cost V 4 bases and J 2 bases, with 12 bases left between them. Germline V gene sequence: CDR1 MNHEY, CDR2 SMNVEV (reference sequence).

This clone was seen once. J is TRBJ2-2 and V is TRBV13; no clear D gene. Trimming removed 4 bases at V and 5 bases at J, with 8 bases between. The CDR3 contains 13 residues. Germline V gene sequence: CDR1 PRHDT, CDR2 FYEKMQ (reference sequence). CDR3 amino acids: CASSSSWTGELFF. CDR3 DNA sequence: TGTGCCAGCAGCTCGAGCTGGACCGGGGAGCTGTTTTTT.

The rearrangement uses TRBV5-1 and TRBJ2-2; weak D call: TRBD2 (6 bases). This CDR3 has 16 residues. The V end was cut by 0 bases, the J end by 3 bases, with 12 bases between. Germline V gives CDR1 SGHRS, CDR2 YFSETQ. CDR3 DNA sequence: TGCGCCAGCAGCTTGGCCGGGACTCAATACACCGGGGAGCTGTTTTTT. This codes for CASSLAGTQYTGELFF.

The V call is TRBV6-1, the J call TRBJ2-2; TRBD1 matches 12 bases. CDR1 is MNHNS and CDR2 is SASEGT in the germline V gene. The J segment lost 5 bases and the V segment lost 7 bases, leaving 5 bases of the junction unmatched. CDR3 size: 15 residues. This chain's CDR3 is CASTGTGGWTGELFF. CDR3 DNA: TGTGCCAGCACCGGGACAGGGGGCTGGACCGGGGAGCTGTTTTTT.

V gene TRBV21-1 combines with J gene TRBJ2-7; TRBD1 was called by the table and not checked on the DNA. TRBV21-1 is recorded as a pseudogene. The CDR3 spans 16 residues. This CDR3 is CASRPKWTGHTYEQYF. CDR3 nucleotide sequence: TGTGCCAGCAGACCCAAGTGGACAGGACATACCTACGAGCAGTACTTC.

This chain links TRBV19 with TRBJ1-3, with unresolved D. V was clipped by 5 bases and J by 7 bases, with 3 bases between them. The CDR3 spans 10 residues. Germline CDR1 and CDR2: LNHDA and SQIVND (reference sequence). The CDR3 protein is CASSLNTIYF. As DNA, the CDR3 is TGTGCCAGTAGTTTGAACACCATATATTTT.

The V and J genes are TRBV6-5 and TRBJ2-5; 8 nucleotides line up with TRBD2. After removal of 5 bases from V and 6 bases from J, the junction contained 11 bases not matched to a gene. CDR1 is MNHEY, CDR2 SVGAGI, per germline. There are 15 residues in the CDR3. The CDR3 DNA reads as TGTGCCAGCAGTGGCCTCGGGGGGGCCGGTAAGACCCAGTACTTC. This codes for CASSGLGGAGKTQYF.

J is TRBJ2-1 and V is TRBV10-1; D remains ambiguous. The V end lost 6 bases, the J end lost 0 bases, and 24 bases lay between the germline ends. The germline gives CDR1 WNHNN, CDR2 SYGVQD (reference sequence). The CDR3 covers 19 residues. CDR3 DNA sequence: TGCGCCAGCAGCGCAGGTTCTACCTCTTCAGAATTCTCCTACAATGAGCAGTTCTTC. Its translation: CASSAGSTSSEFSYNEQFF.

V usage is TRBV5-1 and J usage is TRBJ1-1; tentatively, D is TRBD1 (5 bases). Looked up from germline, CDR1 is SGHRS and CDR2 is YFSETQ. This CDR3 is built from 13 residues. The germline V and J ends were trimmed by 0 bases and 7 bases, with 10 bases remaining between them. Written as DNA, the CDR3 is TGCGCCAGCAGCTTGGGACCGACAGTTGAAGCTTTCTTT. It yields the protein CASSLGPTVEAFF. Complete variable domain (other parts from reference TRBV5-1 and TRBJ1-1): KAGVTQTPRYLIKTRGQQVTLSCSPISGHRSVSWYQQTPGQGLQFLFEYFSETQRNKGNFPGRFSGRQFSNSRSEMNVSTLELGDSALYLCASSLGPTVEAFFGQGTRLTVV.

The CDR3 region has the DNA TGTGCCAGCAGTGACCATTCGCGGTGGGGCTCTGGAAACACCATATATTTT. This encodes CASSDHSRWGSGNTIYF. The V gene is TRBV6-4, the J gene TRBJ1-3; D unclear. The germline V gene encodes CDR1 MRHNA and CDR2 SNTAGT. The CDR3 totals 17 residues. Trimming removed 2 bases from V and 0 bases from J, with 14 bases in between.

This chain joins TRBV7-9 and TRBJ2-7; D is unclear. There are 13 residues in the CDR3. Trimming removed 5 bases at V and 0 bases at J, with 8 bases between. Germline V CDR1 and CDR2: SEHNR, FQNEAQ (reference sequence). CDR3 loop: CASSRQSSYEQYF. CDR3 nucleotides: TGTGCCAGCAGCCGTCAAAGCTCCTACGAGCAGTACTTC.

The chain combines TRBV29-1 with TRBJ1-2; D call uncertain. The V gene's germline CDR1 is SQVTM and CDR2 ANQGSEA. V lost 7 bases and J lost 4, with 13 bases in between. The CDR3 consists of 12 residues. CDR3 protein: CSAPDGPYGYTF. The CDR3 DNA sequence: TGCAGCGCCCCCGACGGTCCCTATGGCTACACCTTC. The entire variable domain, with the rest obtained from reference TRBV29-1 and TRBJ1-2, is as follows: SAVISQKPSRDICQRGTSLTIQCQVDSQVTMMFWYRQQPGQSLTLIATANQGSEATYESGFVIDKFPISRPNLTFSTLTVSNMSPEDSSIYLCSAPDGPYGYTFGSGTRLTVV.

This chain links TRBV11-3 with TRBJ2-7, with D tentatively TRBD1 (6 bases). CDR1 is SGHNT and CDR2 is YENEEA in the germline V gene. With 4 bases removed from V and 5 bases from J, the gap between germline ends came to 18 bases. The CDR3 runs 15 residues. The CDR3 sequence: CASSSQGSGVNEQYF. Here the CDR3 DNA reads TGTGCCAGCAGCTCACAGGGTTCGGGTGTGAACGAGCAGTACTTC.

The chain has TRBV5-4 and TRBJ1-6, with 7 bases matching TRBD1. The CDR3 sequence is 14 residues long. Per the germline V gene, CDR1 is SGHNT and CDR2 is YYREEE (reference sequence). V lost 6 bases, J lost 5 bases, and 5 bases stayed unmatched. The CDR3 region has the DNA TGTGCCAGCACCGACAGGGCGGATAATTCACCCCTCCACTTT. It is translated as CASTDRADNSPLHF.

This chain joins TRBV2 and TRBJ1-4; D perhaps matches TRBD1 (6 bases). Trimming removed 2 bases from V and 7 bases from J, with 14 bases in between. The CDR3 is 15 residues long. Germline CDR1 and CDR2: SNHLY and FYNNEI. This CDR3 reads CASSEFSGDGEKLFF. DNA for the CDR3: TGTGCCAGCAGTGAATTTTCAGGGGATGGTGAAAAACTGTTTTTT.

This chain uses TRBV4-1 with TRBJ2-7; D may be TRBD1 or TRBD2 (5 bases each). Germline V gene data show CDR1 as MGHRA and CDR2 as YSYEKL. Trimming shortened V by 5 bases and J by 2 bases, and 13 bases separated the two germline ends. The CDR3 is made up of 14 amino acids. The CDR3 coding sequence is TGCGCCAGCAGCTTCCTGGGGGACGCCTACGAGCAGTACTTC. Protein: CASSFLGDAYEQYF.

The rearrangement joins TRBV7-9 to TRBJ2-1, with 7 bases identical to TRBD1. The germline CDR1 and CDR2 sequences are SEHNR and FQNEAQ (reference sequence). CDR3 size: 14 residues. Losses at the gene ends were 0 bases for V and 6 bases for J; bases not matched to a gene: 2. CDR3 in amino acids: CASSLATGFNEQFF. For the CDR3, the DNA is TGTGCCAGCAGCTTAGCGACAGGGTTCAATGAGCAGTTCTTC.

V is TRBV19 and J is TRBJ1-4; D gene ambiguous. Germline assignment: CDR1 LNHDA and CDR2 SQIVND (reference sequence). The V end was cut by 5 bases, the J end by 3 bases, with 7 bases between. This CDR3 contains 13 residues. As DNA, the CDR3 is TGTGCCAGTAGTTCCTCAGCTAATGAAAAACTGTTTTTT. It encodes CASSSSANEKLFF.

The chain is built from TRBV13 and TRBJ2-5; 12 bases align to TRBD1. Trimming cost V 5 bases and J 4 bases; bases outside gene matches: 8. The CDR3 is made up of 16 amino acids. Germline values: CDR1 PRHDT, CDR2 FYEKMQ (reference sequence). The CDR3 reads CASSLTGTGGGETQYF. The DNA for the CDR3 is TGTGCCAGCAGCCTCACCGGGACAGGGGGCGGAGAGACCCAGTACTTC.

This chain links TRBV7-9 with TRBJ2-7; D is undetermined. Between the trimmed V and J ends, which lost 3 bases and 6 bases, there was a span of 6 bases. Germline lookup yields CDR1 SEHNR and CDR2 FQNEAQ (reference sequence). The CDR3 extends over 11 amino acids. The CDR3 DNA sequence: TGTGCCAGCAGCTTGGTGTCCGAGCAGTACTTC. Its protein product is CASSLVSEQYF.

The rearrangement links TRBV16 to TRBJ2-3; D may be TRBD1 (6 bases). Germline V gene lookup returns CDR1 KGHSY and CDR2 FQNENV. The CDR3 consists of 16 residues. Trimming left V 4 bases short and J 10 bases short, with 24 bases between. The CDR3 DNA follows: TGTGCCAGCAGCCTCGCAGGGGCGGTGTCGATAGCTGCGCAGTATTTT. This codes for CASSLAGAVSIAAQYF.

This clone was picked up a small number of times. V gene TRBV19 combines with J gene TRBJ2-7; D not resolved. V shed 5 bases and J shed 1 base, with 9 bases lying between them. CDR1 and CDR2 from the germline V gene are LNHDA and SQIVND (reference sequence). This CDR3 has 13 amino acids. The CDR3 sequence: CASSAAESYEQYF. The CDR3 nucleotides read TGTGCCAGTAGTGCGGCAGAGTCCTACGAGCAGTACTTC.

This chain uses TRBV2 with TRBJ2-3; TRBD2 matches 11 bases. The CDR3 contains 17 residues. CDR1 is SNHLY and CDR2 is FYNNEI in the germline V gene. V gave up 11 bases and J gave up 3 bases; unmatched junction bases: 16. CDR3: CACGPSGGPMGTDTQYF. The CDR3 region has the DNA TGTGCCTGCGGGCCTAGCGGGGGGCCTATGGGAACAGATACGCAGTATTTT.

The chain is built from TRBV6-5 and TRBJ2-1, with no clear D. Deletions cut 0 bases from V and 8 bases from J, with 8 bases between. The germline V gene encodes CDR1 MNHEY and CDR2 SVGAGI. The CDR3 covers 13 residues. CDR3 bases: TGTGCCAGCAGTTACTCGATTCGGGATGAGCAGTTCTTC. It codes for CASSYSIRDEQFF.

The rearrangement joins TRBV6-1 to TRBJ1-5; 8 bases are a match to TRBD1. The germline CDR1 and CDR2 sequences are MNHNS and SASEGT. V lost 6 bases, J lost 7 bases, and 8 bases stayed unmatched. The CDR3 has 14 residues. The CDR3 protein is CASSSTGAGQPQHF. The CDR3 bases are TGTGCCAGCAGCTCGACAGGGGCGGGCCAGCCCCAGCATTTT.

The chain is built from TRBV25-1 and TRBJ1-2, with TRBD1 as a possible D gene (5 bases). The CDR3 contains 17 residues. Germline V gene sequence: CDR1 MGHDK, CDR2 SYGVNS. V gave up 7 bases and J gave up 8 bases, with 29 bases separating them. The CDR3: CASTSFTLPGGRLGYTF. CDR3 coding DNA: TGTGCCAGCACGTCCTTTACGCTCCCCGGGGGAAGACTCGGCTACACCTTC.

DNA of the CDR3: TGTGCCAGCAGCTTAGCCCGATCCTACGAGCAGTACTTC. Amino acids: CASSLARSYEQYF. This chain uses TRBV11-2 with TRBJ2-7; no firm D call. V was trimmed by 1 base and J by 1 base, leaving 5 bases between them. Germline loops: CDR1 SGHAT, CDR2 FQNNGV. The length of the CDR3 is 13 residues.

CDR3 loop: CAWSLDNSPLHF. CDR3 nucleotides: TGTGCCTGGTCTTTGGATAATTCACCCCTCCACTTT. The V call is TRBV30, the J call TRBJ1-6; D is undetermined. Germline V lookup: CDR1 GTSNPN, CDR2 SVGIG (reference sequence). V was shortened by 5 bases and J by 5 bases, with 7 bases between the two germline ends. This CDR3 is 12 amino acids long.